This TCR beta chain originates from a study of Ad26.COV2.S vaccination and SARS-CoV-2 variants (dated by TCRdb to about 2021). Study-wide context: Vaccine-arm donors were drawn from COV1001, a multicentre, randomized, double-blind, placebo-controlled phase I-IIa trial of Ad26.COV2.S in healthy adults. The specificity and breadth of SARS-CoV-2-reactive T cell receptors after Ad26.COV2.S vaccination were assessed by TCRbeta repertoire sequencing. Investigators did not know the trial group allocation while performing experiments and assessing outcomes. Trial participants were randomized into five groups of five: low-dose or high-dose Ad26.COV2.S given once or twice, or placebo on both occasions. Ad26.COV2.S was given intramuscularly at 5x10^10 or 1x10^11 viral particles, as a single shot or as two shots 56 days apart. The TCR-sequenced set comprised about 32 samples: around 20 Ad26.COV2.S vaccine recipients, 5 placebo recipients and 8 SARS-CoV-2 convalescent individuals. Study-wide conclusions, independent of this receptor: Ad26.COV2.S recipients had higher spike-specific TCR breadth than placebo recipients (P = 0.0014). After vaccination, substantial breadth of spike-specific CD8+ and CD4+ T cell responses was reported. Comparable non-spike TCR breadth was observed between vaccine and placebo recipients, consistent with only spike being contained in the vaccine. The authors noted that total T cell responses may have been underestimated by the TCR breadth and depth analyses. Comparing responses between vaccine doses or regimens was not something the study was powered to do.

The CDR3 covers 14 residues, taking in both the cysteine and the phenylalanine. Only CDR3 DNA remains: 42 bases, in frame from the first base. The CDR1 and CDR2 encoded by the germline V gene (reference sequence) are LGHDT and YNNKEL. From V the trimming removes 5 bases and from J it removes 6 bases, while the gene matches leave 3 bases of the junction unaccounted for. The immunoSEQ Assay was the method used to sequence TCRbeta CDR3 regions. After extraction, genomic DNA underwent amplification by bias-controlled multiplex PCR, followed by high-throughput sequencing. As for the original processing: Collapsing and filtering of sequences were performed to quantify the absolute abundance of each unique TCRbeta CDR3 region. T cell fraction was estimated by normalization of TCRbeta template counts to usable DNA, with usable DNA being measured through amplification of reference genes present in all nucleated cells. Repertoire TCRs were annotated as SARS-CoV-2-specific when V gene, CDR3 amino acid sequence and J gene were exactly matched to a known reactive TCR set. The reference SARS-CoV-2 TCR set was obtained from MIRA and was filtered for enrichment in COVID-19-positive ImmuneCODE repertoires, whereby public or cross-reactive TCRs were removed. Using the MIRA antigens, annotated TCRs were further analysed by specific ORF or by position within an ORF. Breadth was defined as the number of annotated unique rearrangements divided by the total number of unique productive rearrangements, and depth was defined as the summed frequency of the annotated unique rearrangements. Group comparisons of TCR breadth used two-sided Wilcoxon rank-sum tests. The table was pulled from immuneACCESS by TCRdb, which kept in-frame rearrangements only. Such tables lose some clones; where checked, under half of the loss comes from unresolved V genes, and the rest has no known cause. The DNA gave D and trimming, while V, J and clone size come from that table. This sample comprises around 400,000 clones, 83% of them detected only once. Almost 7.5% of the sample is held by the ten biggest clonotypes.

Comment on this clone: The clone's antigen remains unknown. No base quality values were provided; no much bigger clone lies one nucleotide off.

The treatment or condition label here, explained by the study, means: 15 to 20 received Ad26.COV2.S at low or high dose, single or two shots; 5 received placebo; per-sample allocation not given. Repertoires of vaccine and placebo recipients were sequenced from samples taken on day 63 after the first injection. Between 29 July and 7 August 2020, Cohort 1b enrolled fewer than 30 adults aged 18-55 years at one site in Boston, USA. As a vaccine, Ad26.COV2.S was a replication-incompetent adenovirus type 26 vector that expressed a prefusion-stabilized SARS-CoV-2 spike protein derived from the original Wuhan strain.

This receptor was obtained from a person aged 18-65 years who received the Ad26.COV2.S COVID-19 vaccine or a placebo. The chain is made from TRBV3-1 (or the pseudogene TRBV3-2) and TRBJ1-6, with 8 middle bases fitting TRBD1. Source: peripheral blood, taken in a trial of Ad26.COV2.S vaccine versus placebo. The sequenced DNA: TGTGCCAGCAGCTCGGGACAGGTTAATTCACCCCTCCACTTT. This yields the protein CASSSGQVNSPLHF.